This TCR beta chain was identified during a study of tumor-infiltrating lymphocytes in primary liver carcinoma. Across the study: Tumors, staged T1-T3 N0M0, spanned 4.2 to 10 cm. The study's findings and limits: Tumor-adjacent and tumor-blood pairs shared a smaller degree of overlap than tumor region pairs.

The authors made TCR beta cDNA from roughly 480 ng total RNA with a constant-region primer. It was through three nested multiplex PCR rounds of slightly modified ARM-PCR that TCR beta libraries arose. For about 11 cycles apiece, the opening two PCR rounds ran with TRBV1-TRBV30 forward primers and a C-beta reverse primer. In TCRdb, the multiplex PCR reads were re-called with MiXCR into one record per CDR3 protein. The table shows some 20,000 distinct CDR3 sequences, with 60% to 80% occurring only once. The length of the CDR3 is 15 residues. Germline CDR1 reads SGDLS; CDR2 reads YYNGEE. Co-extraction of RNA and DNA was performed on roughly 17-32 mg of unsorted bulk tissue. Donors were untreated and chronically infected with HBV. Each of the tumor samples contained in excess of 80% viable tumor cells. Turning to this clonotype: The antigen remains unidentified. Germline is not matched at one junction end, which may reflect a read error.

This chain connects TRBV9 to TRBJ2-5; tentative D call: TRBD2 (5 bases). Input material: liver tumor tissue from sampling region 4. As for subset: tumor region T4, right-lateral pole. The clonotype originates from a woman aged 25 to 39 with primary liver carcinoma and hepatitis B virus infection. The CDR3 nucleotides read TGTACCAGCAGCATTGCCTCTTTGGAGCGGGAGACCCAGTACTTC. It encodes CTSSIASLERETQYF.